This T cell receptor beta chain was captured by sequencing in a study of blood T cell repertoires in COVID-19 (dated by TCRdb to 2018 to 2020). About the study as a whole: Samples covering the acute and convalescent phases of COVID-19 were provided by collaborators in the United States, Italy and Spain. A de-identified subject ID, COVID-19 status, age in years and sex were almost always included in the sample metadata. Deeply sampled blood TCRbeta repertoires from subjects exposed to, actively infected with, or recovered from COVID-19 were included in the dataset. Where available, HLA class I and class II types were obtained from metadata supplied by the sample provider rather than from assay-based typing. The prospective study material was composed of cDNA or gDNA derived from T cells, B-cell-depleted T cells, or PBMCs. The samples were drawn from the first 160 participants of the ongoing ImmuneRACE study and from 950 to 1,500 subjects provided by 6 global collaborators. The repertoires were released in a freely available public database meant as a resource for research on the immune response to SARS-CoV-2.

One collaborating source in Seattle enrolled patients during active infection and followed them longitudinally through the course of disease. Collaborating institutions collected whole blood in K2EDTA tubes following their own protocols. For TCRbeta analysis, collaborators shipped samples in one of three forms: frozen whole blood, isolated PBMCs, or DNA extracted from either of those sample types. Remarks on this clone: The antigen this receptor binds is unknown. The input lacks base qualities; no much larger clone sits a single base away.

The immunoSEQ Assay, a bias-controlled multiplex PCR, was used to amplify TCRbeta CDR3 regions from genomic DNA. In the paper's pipeline: Nucleated cell counts per sample were estimated from amplification of reference gene primers within the assay. To quantify the absolute abundance of each unique TCRbeta CDR3 rearrangement, sequence reads were collapsed and filtered. For each sample, productive Simpson clonality was calculated by taking the square root of Simpson's diversity index across productive rearrangements. Entries here come from immuneACCESS through TCRdb and include only in-frame sequences with V and J called. Some clones fail to appear in such tables; in the studies checked, an unresolved V gene covers under half of the shortfall, and the cause of the remainder is unknown. V and J calls and clone size are copied from that table; D and trimming were computed from the DNA. The sample table contains roughly 380,000 clones; only one count was recorded for 70% to 90% of them. The ten biggest clones cover approximately 1.5% of the sample.

The paper's findings and limits, for the study overall: How much clinical and demographic metadata was included differed by source and by participant, and the metadata was provided uncurated.

From its cysteine to its phenylalanine, the CDR3 spans 15 amino acids. The kept DNA is CDR3 alone, 45 bases in frame from the first base. The germline V gene yields SGHTA for CDR1 and FQGTGA for CDR2. Germline trimming amounts to 5 bases on V and 2 bases on J, with 6 as the count of junction bases outside the gene matches. This sequence uses TRBV7-3 and TRBJ2-5, with TRBD2 matching 9 junction bases. The sample comprised peripheral blood. The TCR comes from a middle-aged woman with COVID-19, enrolled during active disease. In nucleotides, the sequence is TGTGCCAGCAGCCAAGGGACTAGCTTACAAGAGACCCAGTACTTC. This encodes CASSQGTSLQETQYF.